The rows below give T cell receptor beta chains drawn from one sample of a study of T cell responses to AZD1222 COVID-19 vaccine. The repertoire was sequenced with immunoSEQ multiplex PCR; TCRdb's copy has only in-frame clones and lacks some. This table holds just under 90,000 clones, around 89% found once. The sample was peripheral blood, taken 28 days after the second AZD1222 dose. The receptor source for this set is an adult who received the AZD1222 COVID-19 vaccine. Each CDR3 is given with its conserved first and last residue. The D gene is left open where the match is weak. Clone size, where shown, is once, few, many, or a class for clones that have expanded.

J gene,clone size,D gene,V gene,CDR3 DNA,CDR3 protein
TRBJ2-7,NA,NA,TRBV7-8,TGTGCCAGCAGCTTAACGGTTGGCAGCTACGAGCAGTACTTC,CASSLTVGSYEQYF
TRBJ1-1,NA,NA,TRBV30,TGTGCCTGGAGTCCCTCAGGGTATTCTGAAGCTTTCTTT,CAWSPSGYSEAFF
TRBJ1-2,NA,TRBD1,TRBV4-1,TGCGCCAGCAGCCAATCACCGGGACAGCAGAACTATGGCTACACCTTC,CASSQSPGQQNYGYTF
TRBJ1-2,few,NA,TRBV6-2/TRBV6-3,TGTGCCAGCAGTTCAGGATCATATGGCTACACCTTC,CASSSGSYGYTF
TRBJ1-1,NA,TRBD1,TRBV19,TGTGCCAGTAGTCGGGGGGAGACAGGGTTTATGAACACTGAAGCTTTCTTT,CASSRGETGFMNTEAFF
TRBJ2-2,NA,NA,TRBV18,TGTGCCAGCTCATCTGACAGTTCCGGGGAGCTGTTTTTT,CASSSDSSGELFF
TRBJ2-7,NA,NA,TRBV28,TGTGCCAGCAGCTCCTCCTACGAGCAGTACTTC,CASSSSYEQYF
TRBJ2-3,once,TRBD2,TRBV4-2,TGTGCCAGCAGCCAAGGCCCTGAGCGGGGGGGGGCAGATACGCAGTATTTT,CASSQGPERGGADTQYF
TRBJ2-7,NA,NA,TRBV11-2,TGTGCCAGCAGCTCACAGGGCGTACGTTACGAGCAGTACTTC,CASSSQGVRYEQYF
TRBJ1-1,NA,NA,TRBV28,TGTGCCAGTTTAGGAGACACTGAAGCTTTCTTT,CASLGDTEAFF
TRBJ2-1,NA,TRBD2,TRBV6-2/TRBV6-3,TGTGCCAGCAGTTACGACCCTAGCGGGGGGGCGGACAATGAGCAGTTCTTC,CASSYDPSGGADNEQFF
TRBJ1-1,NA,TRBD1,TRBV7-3,TGTGCCAGCAGCTTAAACAGGGGCACTGAAGCTTTCTTT,CASSLNRGTEAFF
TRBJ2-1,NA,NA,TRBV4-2,TGTGCCAGCAGCCAAGAGTGGTCGGATTACAATGAGCAGTTCTTC,CASSQEWSDYNEQFF
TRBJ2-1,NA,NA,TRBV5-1,TGCGCCAGCTACCCCGCGGGGGCCAGCTCCTACAATGAGCAGTTCTTC,CASYPAGASSYNEQFF
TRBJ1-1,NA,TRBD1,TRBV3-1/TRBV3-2,TGTGCCAGCGTCCAGGGGGGAGGCACTGAAGCTTTCTTT,CASVQGGGTEAFF
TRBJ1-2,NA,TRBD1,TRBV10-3,TGTGCCATCAGTGAACAGGGGTGGAACTATGGCTACACCTTC,CAISEQGWNYGYTF
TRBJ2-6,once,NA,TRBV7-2,TGTGCCAGCAGCTTAGGGGGGCCTGGGGCCAACGTCCTGACTTTC,CASSLGGPGANVLTF
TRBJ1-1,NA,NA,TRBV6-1,TGTGCCAGCAGTGAGCGGTATAGGTCGATCGCTGAAGCTTTCTTT,CASSERYRSIAEAFF
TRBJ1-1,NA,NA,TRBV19,TGTGCCAGTAGCCTCATGGGTTGGCAGGCTTTCTTT,CASSLMGWQAFF
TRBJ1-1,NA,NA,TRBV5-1,TGCGCCAGCAGCTTGGTTTCGGGGGGAAGCACTGAAGCTTTCTTT,CASSLVSGGSTEAFF
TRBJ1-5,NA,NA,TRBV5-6,TGTGCCAGCAGCTTGGGGCCAAGCAATCAGCCCCAGCATTTT,CASSLGPSNQPQHF
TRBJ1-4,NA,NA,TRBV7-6,TGTGCCAGCAGCTTAGTGGGGCTGAGTAATGAAAAACTGTTTTTT,CASSLVGLSNEKLFF
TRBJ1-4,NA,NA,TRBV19,TGTGCCAGTAGTATCCCCGGCAGGCCTAATGAAAAACTGTTTTTT,CASSIPGRPNEKLFF
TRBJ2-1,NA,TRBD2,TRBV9,TGTGCCAGCAGCGTAGAGTGGTATGGGGGGGCCTACAATGAGCAGTTCTTC,CASSVEWYGGAYNEQFF
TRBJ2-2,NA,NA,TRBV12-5,TGTGCTAGTGGTTTGGAAGCGAACACCGGGGAGCTGTTTTTT,CASGLEANTGELFF
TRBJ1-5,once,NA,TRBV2,TGTGCCAGCAGAAAGGGGGTCAATCAGCCCCAGCATTTT,CASRKGVNQPQHF
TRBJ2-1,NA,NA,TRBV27,TGTGCCAGCAGTTTACAGAGGAGCTCCTACAATGAGCAGTTCTTC,CASSLQRSSYNEQFF
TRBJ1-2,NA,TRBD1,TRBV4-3,TGCGCCAGCAGCCAGACGGGACAGGCTGATGGCTACACCTTC,CASSQTGQADGYTF
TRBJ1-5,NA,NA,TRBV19,TGTGCCAGTAGTACCCCACGGTATAGCAATCAGCCCCAGCATTTT,CASSTPRYSNQPQHF
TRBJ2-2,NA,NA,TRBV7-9,TGTGCCAGCAGCCTATCACTTGTTTCGGCAGCGACCGGGGAGCTGTTTTTT,CASSLSLVSAATGELFF
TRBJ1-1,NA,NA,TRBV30,TGTGCCTGGAGCGGTTATGGGCACACTGAAGCTTTCTTT,CAWSGYGHTEAFF
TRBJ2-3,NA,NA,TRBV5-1,TGCGCCAGCAGCTCGCCCCTCGGCGACCTTAGCACAGATACGCAGTATTTT,CASSSPLGDLSTDTQYF
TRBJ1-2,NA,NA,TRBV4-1,TGCGCCAGCAGCCAAGATTTTACAGGCCGTTTAGGCTATGGCTACACCTTC,CASSQDFTGRLGYGYTF
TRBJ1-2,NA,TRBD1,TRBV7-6,TGTGCCAGCAGCTCCGGGACAGGGGACTACACCTTC,CASSSGTGDYTF
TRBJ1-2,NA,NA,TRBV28,TGTGCCAGCAGTGTGCGGGGTTCGCCGGGCTACACCTTC,CASSVRGSPGYTF
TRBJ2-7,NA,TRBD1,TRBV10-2,TGCGCCAGCAGTGACGGGACAGGGGTCTCCGAGCAGTACTTC,CASSDGTGVSEQYF
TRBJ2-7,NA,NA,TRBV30,TGTGCCTGGAGTCTTAACAGGGTCGAGCAGTACTTC,CAWSLNRVEQYF
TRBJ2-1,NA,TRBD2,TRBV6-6,TGTGCCAGCAGTTTGAGCGGGGGGGGCGTAAATGAGCAGTTCTTC,CASSLSGGGVNEQFF
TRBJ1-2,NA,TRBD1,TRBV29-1,TGCAGCGTCAGGACAGGTACCACAGATCCCTATGGCTACACCTTC,CSVRTGTTDPYGYTF
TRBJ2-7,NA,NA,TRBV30,TGTGCCTGGAGTGTGGGGCTACAGGCGAATTCCTACGAGCAGTACTTC,CAWSVGLQANSYEQYF
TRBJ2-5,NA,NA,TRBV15,TGTGCCACCAGCAGAGATCGGATACAGGGTGGGTTTAGAGAGACCCAGTACTTC,CATSRDRIQGGFRETQYF
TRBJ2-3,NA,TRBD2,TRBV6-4,TGTGCCAGCAGTGACTCTACGGGGGGGATCACAGATACGCAGTATTTT,CASSDSTGGITDTQYF
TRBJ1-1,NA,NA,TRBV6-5,TGTGCCAGCAGTTACCGGTTGGGGGCTGAAGCTTTCTTT,CASSYRLGAEAFF
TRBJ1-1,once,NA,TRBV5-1,TGCGCCAGCAGCTCCATCGGTGAAGCTTTCTTT,CASSSIGEAFF
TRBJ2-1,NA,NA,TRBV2,TGTGCCAGCAAAATCGTAGGCTCCTACAATGAGCAGTTCTTC,CASKIVGSYNEQFF